The TCR beta chain under discussion was sequenced for a study of CD8 T cells in ankylosing spondylitis. Study-level points and caveats: Among TCR beta sequences, a motif of eight or nine highly homologous variants appeared characteristic of ankylosing spondylitis blood. It was reported that disease-linked clones were significantly enriched in matched ankylosing spondylitis synovial fluid.

CDR3 length: 16 amino acids. V was shortened by 5 bases and J by 0 bases, with 15 bases between the two germline ends. Germline V CDR1 and CDR2: MNHEY, SMNVEV (reference sequence). A single record per CDR3 protein comes from TCRdb applying MiXCR to the 5' RACE reads. The sample has about 240,000 distinct CDR3 sequences, about 10% seen once. On this clonotype itself: Antigen unknown.

The chain employs TRBV27 and TRBJ2-3; a weak D match, TRBD2 (5 bases). Sequencing used blood, either unsorted or a sorted T cell fraction (not recorded which). The clonotype originates from a male donor with ankylosing spondylitis or in good health (not recorded which). The CDR3: CASSTRGSSSTDTQYF. The CDR3 bases are TGTGCCAGCAGTACACGGGGTTCATCTAGCACAGATACGCAGTATTTT.